This T cell receptor (beta chain) originates from a study of T cell clones after liver transplantation. About the study: A pre-transplant mixed lymphocyte reaction with TCRbeta sequencing defined graft-donor-reactive clones followed in post-transplant blood. Tolerance: complete withdrawal held at least one year, liver enzymes staying within twice normal.

Thawed unstimulated PBMCs were FACS-sorted by CD3, CD4 and CD8 into two populations. This CDR3 is built from 14 residues. Per the germline V gene, CDR1 is MNHNS and CDR2 is SASEGT. The junction had 4 bases not matched to a gene; V was cut back by 1 base and J by 4 bases. Clones were sequenced by immunoSEQ multiplex PCR, and TCRdb holds only the in-frame ones, with some missing. The sample lists roughly 65,000 clones, about 91% occurring once. The rearrangement links TRBV6-1 to TRBJ2-7, with 7 bases matching TRBD2. This TCR was recovered from a human patient who received a liver transplant. A share of the T cells may be of graft donor origin. The source material was CD4+ T cells from blood, sampled about 25 months after liver transplant. CDR3 nucleotides: TGTGCCAGCAGTGAAGTCCTAGCGGAGTACGAGCAGTACTTC. The encoded protein is CASSEVLAEYEQYF.